This record concerns one T cell receptor beta chain sequence. The data stem from a study of blood T cells in healthy people across ages. The second PCR ran about 6 to 11 cycles with a sample-barcoded 5' primer and J-beta primers. TCRdb fed the 5' RACE reads into MiXCR, producing one record per CDR3 protein. The table shows roughly 1,800,000 distinct CDR3 sequences, with around half occurring only once. Germline CDR1 and CDR2: MNHEY and SMNVEV (reference sequence). The CDR3 has 12 residues. The V end was cut by 10 bases, the J end by 0 bases, with 9 bases between. Input material: blood. This clonotype was sampled from a woman aged 40 to 49 in good health. The chain recombines TRBV27 with TRBJ1-1; D gene ambiguous. The chain's CDR3 is CATKAMNTEAFF. DNA for the CDR3: TGTGCCACGAAGGCCATGAACACTGAAGCTTTCTTT.